This record covers a single T cell receptor (beta chain). Its antigen is unknown. Per-base qualities were not stored, and no clone one base away is much larger. Whole blood was collected in K2EDTA tubes by collaborating institutions according to the institutions' own protocols. Collaborator samples were shipped for TCRbeta analysis as frozen whole blood, isolated PBMCs, or DNA extracted from either sample type. The CDR3 numbers 20 residues from cysteine through phenylalanine. Only CDR3 DNA is held: 60 bases, read in frame from base 1. CDR1 is given as SGDLS and CDR2 as YYNGEE, both from the germline V gene. V is trimmed back by 0 bases and J by 2 bases, and the junction contains 10 bases that no gene match accounts for. These data are taken from a study of blood T cell repertoires in COVID-19 (dated by TCRdb to the early 2020s). Some background on the complete study: The collaborator samples originated in the United States, Italy and Spain and spanned the acute and convalescent phases of COVID-19. Subjects who had been exposed to COVID-19, were actively infected with it, or had recovered from it provided the deeply sampled blood TCRbeta repertoires that made up the dataset. Where HLA class I and class II types were available, the types were taken from metadata supplied by the sample provider, not from assay-based typing. The prospective study material was composed of cDNA or gDNA derived from T cells, B-cell-depleted T cells, or PBMCs. The samples were drawn from two sources: the first 160 participants of the ongoing ImmuneRACE study, and 1,200 or so subjects contributed by 6 global collaborators. Nearly every sample came with metadata listing a de-identified subject ID, COVID-19 status, age in years and sex. A freely available public database, intended as a resource for researchers studying the immune response to SARS-CoV-2, is where the repertoires were released.

TCRbeta CDR3 regions were amplified from genomic DNA using the immunoSEQ Assay, a bias-controlled multiplex PCR. Per the source publication's procedure: Within the assay, amplification of reference gene primers was used to estimate how many nucleated cells each sample contained. Sequence reads were collapsed and filtered to measure the absolute abundance of every unique TCRbeta CDR3 rearrangement. For each sample, productive Simpson clonality was calculated by taking the square root of Simpson's diversity index across productive rearrangements. TCRdb re-hosts the immuneACCESS table, in-frame sequences only. Its copies lack some clones; in the studies checked, an unresolved V gene accounts for under half of them, and the cause for the rest is not known. For V, J and clone size, that table is used; D and trimming come from the DNA. This sample holds about 50,000 clones; over 75% were observed only once. Of the sample, roughly 15% is held by the ten largest clones.

Overall study results and their limits: How much clinical and demographic metadata was included differed by source and by participant, and the metadata was provided uncurated.

The receptor comes from a man between 70 and 80 years old with acute or convalescent COVID-19. The sequence joins TRBV9 to TRBJ2-6, with 11 middle bases fitting TRBD1. The sequenced material came from peripheral blood. For the CDR3, the sequence is CASSVASWWTGGAGANVLTF. The DNA reads as follows: TGTGCCAGCAGCGTAGCTAGTTGGTGGACAGGGGGCGCTGGGGCCAACGTCCTGACTTTC.